This is a list of T cell receptor beta chains from one sample in a study of blood T cell repertoires in COVID-19. Sequencing was performed with immunoSEQ multiplex PCR; in TCRdb, only in-frame clones are kept and a portion is missing. The data show 55,000 to 85,000 clones, roughly 85% seen once. Sequenced material: peripheral blood. The receptors come from a man aged 55 to 70 with active or convalescent COVID-19. Both conserved end residues are part of each CDR3. D genes are given only for firm matches. Clone size appears in some rows only: once, few, many, or a class for an expanded clone.

NA | TRBJ2-5 | 15 | NA | TRBV7-9 | TGTGCCAGCAGCCTCCTCCAGGGGCACGGGGAGACCCAGTACTTC | CASSLLQGHGETQYF
NA | TRBJ2-5 | 16 | TRBD1 | TRBV5-1 | TGCGCCAGCAGCCCCTCTTGGACAGGGGGACAGGAGACCCAGTACTTC | CASSPSWTGGQETQYF
NA | TRBJ2-1 | 15 | NA | TRBV2 | TGTGCCAGCAGTGAGTGGGGGGTATCCTACAATGAGCAGTTCTTC | CASSEWGVSYNEQFF
NA | TRBJ1-5 | 14 | NA | TRBV5-1 | TGCGCCAGCAGCTTAGGACAGAACAATCAGCCCCAGCATTTT | CASSLGQNNQPQHF
NA | TRBJ1-4 | 14 | TRBD1 | TRBV2 | TGTGCCAGCAGTGAACAGGGGGCAGGAGAAAAACTGTTTTTT | CASSEQGAGEKLFF
NA | TRBJ1-1 | 15 | TRBD1 | TRBV7-2 | TGTGCCAGCAGCCCACAGACAGGGGGCGTCACTGAAGCTTTCTTT | CASSPQTGGVTEAFF
NA | TRBJ2-2 | 19 | TRBD1 | TRBV5-1 | TGCGCCAGCAGCTTTCTTACGGGACAGGGGTCAAAGATCACCGGGGAGCTGTTTTTT | CASSFLTGQGSKITGELFF
many | TRBJ2-7 | 14 | NA | TRBV28 | TGTGCCAGCAGAAGTCTGGGACAATTCTACGAGCAGTACTTC | CASRSLGQFYEQYF
NA | TRBJ2-2 | 16 | NA | TRBV11-2 | TGTGCCAGCAGCTTAGACCGTACTGAACCCACCGGGGAGCTGTTTTTT | CASSLDRTEPTGELFF
NA | TRBJ1-1 | 14 | TRBD1 | TRBV18 | TGTGCCAGCCGGACAGGGGGCGAGGGCACTGAAGCTTTCTTT | CASRTGGEGTEAFF
once | TRBJ1-4 | 15 | TRBD1 | TRBV9 | TGTGCCAGCAGCGTAACGGGACAGTATAATGAAAAACTGTTTTTT | CASSVTGQYNEKLFF
NA | TRBJ2-1 | 16 | NA | TRBV5-1 | TGCGCCAGCAGCTTGGTAGCGGGACAGGGCTACAATGAGCAGTTCTTC | CASSLVAGQGYNEQFF
NA | TRBJ1-4 | 17 | TRBD1 | TRBV30 | TGTGCCTGGAATCCTGACCAACCGGGACAGCTTAATGAAAAACTGTTTTTT | CAWNPDQPGQLNEKLFF
NA | TRBJ2-2 | 15 | NA | TRBV27 | TGTGCCAGCGCGAAGCTGGGACAACGCACCGGGGAGCTGTTTTTT | CASAKLGQRTGELFF
NA | TRBJ2-1 | 16 | TRBD2 | TRBV5-1 | TGCGCCAGCAGCGTGACTAGCGGGGGGGGCTCGGATGAGCAGTTCTTC | CASSVTSGGGSDEQFF
NA | TRBJ2-5 | 14 | NA | TRBV3-1/TRBV3-2 | TGTGCCAGCAGCCACGGACTGATCCAAGAGACCCAGTACTTC | CASSHGLIQETQYF
NA | TRBJ1-4 | 15 | TRBD1 | TRBV15 | TGTGCCACCAGCAGAGACAGGGGGTGGGATGAAAAACTGTTTTTT | CATSRDRGWDEKLFF
once | TRBJ1-4 | 15 | NA | TRBV19 | TGTGCCAGTAGTTTCTCCGATGCGGGGTGGGAAAAACTGTTTTTT | CASSFSDAGWEKLFF
NA | TRBJ2-3 | 17 | TRBD2 | TRBV19 | TGTGCCAGTAGCTTCCCCTCTAGCGGGGGACGCACAGATACGCAGTATTTT | CASSFPSSGGRTDTQYF
NA | TRBJ2-3 | 12 | NA | TRBV2 | TGTGCCAGCAAGGTAGGGGCAGATACGCAGTATTTT | CASKVGADTQYF
NA | TRBJ2-3 | 16 | NA | TRBV5-6 | TGTGCCAGCAGCACGCCACAAGCGGTATCCACAGATACGCAGTATTTT | CASSTPQAVSTDTQYF
NA | TRBJ2-3 | 16 | NA | TRBV28 | TGTGCCAGCAGATCTCCCCGTGATGTTGTCGGAGATACGCAGTATTTT | CASRSPRDVVGDTQYF
NA | TRBJ2-5 | 16 | NA | TRBV7-3 | TGTGCCAGCAGCTTAATAGGGGGGGGCCCCCAAGAGACCCAGTACTTC | CASSLIGGGPQETQYF
NA | TRBJ1-2 | 13 | NA | TRBV19 | TGTGCCAGTAGTAGGTCCGGGAAGTATGGCTACACCTTC | CASSRSGKYGYTF
few | TRBJ1-1 | 13 | NA | TRBV29-1 | TGCAGCGGCCACAGGGAAATGGGCACTGAAGCTTTCTTT | CSGHREMGTEAFF
once | TRBJ1-2 | 16 | NA | TRBV6-5 | TGTGCCAGCAGTTCTTGGACAGCCGTTGGCTACTATGGCTACACCTTC | CASSSWTAVGYYGYTF
few | TRBJ1-6 | 14 | TRBD1 | TRBV5-1 | TGCGCCAGCTCCACGGGACAGCCTAATTCACCCCTCCACTTT | CASSTGQPNSPLHF
NA | TRBJ2-7 | 15 | NA | TRBV5-4 | TGTGCCAGCAGCTTCGGCCAGCAGGTCCCCTACGAGCAGTACTTC | CASSFGQQVPYEQYF
NA | TRBJ1-2 | 11 | NA | TRBV28 | TGTGCCAGCAGTTACAATTATGGCTACACCTTC | CASSYNYGYTF
NA | TRBJ2-2 | 16 | NA | TRBV7-9 | TGTGCCACCGACGTCTTTTGGAGGGCTGACACCGGGGAGCTGTTTTTT | CATDVFWRADTGELFF
NA | TRBJ2-5 | 14 | TRBD1 | TRBV19 | TGTGCCAGCAAAAGTGACAGGGGGCGAGAGACCCAGTACTTC | CASKSDRGRETQYF
NA | TRBJ1-2 | 13 | TRBD1 | TRBV29-1 | TGCAGCGTGTCGACAGGGAAGGACTATGGCTACACCTTC | CSVSTGKDYGYTF
NA | TRBJ1-2 | 14 | NA | TRBV11-2 | TGTGCCAGCAGCTTGGTATCAGGGATTTATGGCTACACCTTC | CASSLVSGIYGYTF
NA | TRBJ2-1 | 15 | TRBD2 | TRBV5-8 | TGTGCCAGCAGCTTGTCTAGCGGGGGATACAATGAGCAGTTCTTC | CASSLSSGGYNEQFF
NA | TRBJ1-2 | 14 | NA | TRBV7-9 | TGTGCCAGCAGCTTAGGGGCACAACGATATGGCTACACCTTC | CASSLGAQRYGYTF
NA | TRBJ2-7 | 12 | NA | TRBV6-1 | TGTGCCAGCAGTGAAGCATTCGACGAGCAGTACTTC | CASSEAFDEQYF
NA | TRBJ1-2 | 15 | TRBD1 | TRBV5-5 | TGTGCCAGCAGCTTTGGGCAGGGGGCTCCCTATGGCTACACCTTC | CASSFGQGAPYGYTF
NA | TRBJ2-3 | 15 | TRBD1 | TRBV19 | TGTGCCAGTAGACACCCGGGACAGGGGAAGGATACGCAGTATTTT | CASRHPGQGKDTQYF
once | TRBJ1-1 | 15 | TRBD1 | TRBV9 | TGTGCCAGCAGCGTAGACCAGGACAGGGGTACTGAAGCTTTCTTT | CASSVDQDRGTEAFF
few | TRBJ2-7 | 13 | NA | TRBV5-4 | TGTGCCAGCAGCGAAGGTCCCAGGAACGAGCAGTACTTC | CASSEGPRNEQYF
NA | TRBJ1-5 | 16 | NA | TRBV5-6 | TGTGCCAGCAGCCTGCGGCTGGGTGTCGGTAATCAGCCCCAGCATTTT | CASSLRLGVGNQPQHF
NA | TRBJ1-1 | 14 | NA | TRBV6-5 | TGTGCCAGCAGTTACTCCCGCAGGGACACTGAAGCTTTCTTT | CASSYSRRDTEAFF
NA | TRBJ2-3 | 16 | TRBD2 | TRBV7-6 | TGTGCCAGCAGCCTGAGGCTAGCGGGGGGGCTGTATACGCAGTATTTT | CASSLRLAGGLYTQYF
NA | TRBJ2-7 | 11 | NA | TRBV24-1 | TGTGCCACCAGTGGGGCCGACGAGCAGTACTTC | CATSGADEQYF
NA | TRBJ1-1 | 14 | NA | TRBV10-3 | TGTGCCATCGGAGTTGCTGGGGCTACCACTGAAGCTTTCTTT | CAIGVAGATTEAFF
NA | TRBJ2-7 | 17 | TRBD1 | TRBV7-6 | TGTGCCAGCAGCCCGCCGCTTGACAGGGGGCGTCCCCTGGAGCAGTACTTC | CASSPPLDRGRPLEQYF
NA | TRBJ2-3 | 14 | TRBD2 | TRBV7-3 | TGTGCCAGCAGCCGACTAGCGGGGACAGATACGCAGTATTTT | CASSRLAGTDTQYF
NA | TRBJ2-6 | 15 | NA | TRBV4-3 | TGCGCCAGCAGCCAAGACAGGTCTGGGGCCAACGTCCTGACTTTC | CASSQDRSGANVLTF
NA | TRBJ1-5 | 14 | TRBD1 | TRBV10-3 | TGTGCCATCAGCCCGGGACAGCCCAATCAGCCCCAGCATTTT | CAISPGQPNQPQHF
once | TRBJ1-5 | 13 | NA | TRBV3-1/TRBV3-2 | TGTGCCAGCAGCCAAGGACACAATCAGCCCCAGCATTTT | CASSQGHNQPQHF
once | TRBJ2-1 | 14 | NA | TRBV14 | TGTGCCAGCAGCCAAGATCTCAGCTACAATGAGCAGTTCTTC | CASSQDLSYNEQFF
NA | TRBJ1-1 | 17 | TRBD1 | TRBV4-2 | TGTGCCAGCAGCCAAGATCGAACAACAGGGGCGAACACTGAAGCTTTCTTT | CASSQDRTTGANTEAFF
NA | TRBJ1-2 | 13 | NA | TRBV6-5 | TGTGCCAGCAGAAGAGGTGGATCGGGTGGCTACACCTTC | CASRRGGSGGYTF
NA | TRBJ2-1 | 15 | TRBD2 | TRBV18 | TGTGCCAGCTCACCACCCCCTAGCGGGGGGAGGGTACAGTTCTTC | CASSPPPSGGRVQFF
few | TRBJ1-2 | 15 | TRBD1 | TRBV12-5 | TGTGCTAGTGGTTTGGTACAAGGGACAGGGGGCTTAGTTACCTTC | CASGLVQGTGGLVTF
NA | TRBJ1-1 | 15 | NA | TRBV7-8 | TGTGCCAGCAGCTTAGCGGTGGGAGTGAGAACTGAAGCTTTCTTT | CASSLAVGVRTEAFF
NA | TRBJ1-2 | 15 | TRBD1 | TRBV7-2 | TGTGCCAGCAGCTTAACCGGGACAGGGGGCTATGGCTACACCTTC | CASSLTGTGGYGYTF
NA | TRBJ2-3 | 20 | TRBD1 | TRBV30 | TGTGCCTGGAGTGTAATTGGGACAGGGGTTCGGGGTCTTCTGGCAGATACGCAGTATTTT | CAWSVIGTGVRGLLADTQYF
NA | TRBJ1-6 | 15 | NA | TRBV28 | TGTGCCAGCAGTCCCACCGGGACCTATAATTCACCCCTCCACTTT | CASSPTGTYNSPLHF